The TCR beta chain under discussion was sequenced for a study of early T cells in non-severe SARS-CoV-2 infection. The CDR3 runs to 16 residues. CDR1 and CDR2 (germline): SGHAT, FQNNGV. Trimming pared 5 bases from V and 1 base from J, leaving 16 bases between. TCRdb passed the 5' RACE reads through MiXCR, listing each CDR3 protein once. Of tens of thousands of distinct CDR3 sequences in the sample, 8.8% were seen once. This clonotype originated in an adult who was a healthcare worker with PCR-confirmed SARS-CoV-2 infection or an uninfected control (not recorded which). This chain uses TRBV11-2 with TRBJ2-3; D possibly corresponds to TRBD2 (5 bases). The material was whole blood, obtained at baseline. The CDR3 sequence: CASSQFNPGGTDTQYF. Here the CDR3 DNA reads TGTGCCAGCAGCCAATTTAATCCCGGGGGCACAGATACGCAGTATTTT.